The sequence of this TCR beta chain was determined in a study of T cell responses to AZD1222 COVID-19 vaccine. The repertoire was sequenced with immunoSEQ multiplex PCR; TCRdb's copy has only in-frame clones and lacks some. The repertoire consists of 89,000 or so clones, with roughly 84% occurring once and the leading ten covering less than 6.5%. This clone showed up just once. V shed 0 bases and J 9 bases; nucleotides not matched to a gene: 3. Germline V CDR1 and CDR2: ENHRY, SYGVKD. The CDR3 runs 14 residues. This sequence originates from an adult who received the AZD1222 COVID-19 vaccine. The chain recombines TRBV10-3 with TRBJ2-7, with 12 bases identical to TRBD2. The source material was peripheral blood, sampled 28 days after the second AZD1222 dose. For the CDR3, the DNA is TGTGCCATCAGTGAGTCAACTAGCGGGAGGCTGCAGTACTTC. This encodes CAISESTSGRLQYF.